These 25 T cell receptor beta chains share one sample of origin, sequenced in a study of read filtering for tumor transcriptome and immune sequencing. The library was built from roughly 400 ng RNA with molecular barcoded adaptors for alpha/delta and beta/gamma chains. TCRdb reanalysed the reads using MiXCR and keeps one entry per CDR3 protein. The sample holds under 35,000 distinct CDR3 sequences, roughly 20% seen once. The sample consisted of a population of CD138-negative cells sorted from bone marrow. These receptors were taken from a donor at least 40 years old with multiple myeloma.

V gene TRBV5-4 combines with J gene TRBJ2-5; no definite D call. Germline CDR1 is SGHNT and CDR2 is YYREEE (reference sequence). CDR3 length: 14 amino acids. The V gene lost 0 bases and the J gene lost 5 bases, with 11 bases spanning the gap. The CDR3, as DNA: TGTGCCAGCAGCTTGGAGCTGGGATTGGAGACCCAGTACTTC. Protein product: CASSLELGLETQYF.

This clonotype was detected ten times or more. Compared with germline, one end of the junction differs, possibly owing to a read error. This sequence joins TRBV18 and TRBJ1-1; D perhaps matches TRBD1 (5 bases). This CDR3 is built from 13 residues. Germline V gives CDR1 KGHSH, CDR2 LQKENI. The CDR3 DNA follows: TGTGCCAGCTCAGGGAGGCAGGACACCGAAGCTTTCTTT. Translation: CASSGRQDTEAFF.

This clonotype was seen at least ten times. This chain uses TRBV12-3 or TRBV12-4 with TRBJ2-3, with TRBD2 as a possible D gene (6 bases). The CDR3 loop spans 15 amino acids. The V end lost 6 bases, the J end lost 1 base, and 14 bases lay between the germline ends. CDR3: CASSDGGPRTDTQYF. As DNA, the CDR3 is TGTGCCAGCAGCGACGGAGGGCCGCGCACAGATACGCAGTATTTT.

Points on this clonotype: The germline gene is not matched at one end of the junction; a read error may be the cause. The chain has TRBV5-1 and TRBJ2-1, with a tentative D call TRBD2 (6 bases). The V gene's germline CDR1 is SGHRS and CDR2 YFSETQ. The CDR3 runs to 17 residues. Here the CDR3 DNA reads TGCGCCAGCAGCTGGGGGGACGGGCATAGAGCGTCCAATGAGCAGTCCTTC. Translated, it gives CASSWGDGHRASNEQSF.

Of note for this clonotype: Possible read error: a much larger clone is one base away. The CDR3 loop is CAWRGGHSTATQYF. The CDR3 nucleotides read TGTGCCTGGAGGGGGGGCCATAGCACAGCTACGCAGTATTTT. The chain joins TRBV30 to TRBJ2-3; D may match TRBD1 or TRBD2 (6 bases each). The CDR3 has 14 residues. The germline V gene encodes CDR1 GTSNPN and CDR2 SVGIG (reference sequence).

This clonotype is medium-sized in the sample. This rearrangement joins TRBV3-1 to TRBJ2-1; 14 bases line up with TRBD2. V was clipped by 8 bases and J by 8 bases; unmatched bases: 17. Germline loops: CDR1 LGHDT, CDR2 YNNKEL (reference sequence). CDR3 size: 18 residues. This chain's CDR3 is CASRPGEGLAGDGDEQFF. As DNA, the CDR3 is TGTGCCAGCCGTCCAGGCGAGGGACTAGCGGGAGACGGCGATGAGCAGTTCTTC.

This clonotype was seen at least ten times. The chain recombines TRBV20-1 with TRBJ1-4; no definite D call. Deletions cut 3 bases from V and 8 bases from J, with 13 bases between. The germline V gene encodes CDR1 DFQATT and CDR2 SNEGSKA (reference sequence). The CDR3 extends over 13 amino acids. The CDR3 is CSARGVAGEKLFF. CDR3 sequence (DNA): TGCAGTGCTAGGGGTGTGGCTGGGGAAAAACTGTTTTTT.

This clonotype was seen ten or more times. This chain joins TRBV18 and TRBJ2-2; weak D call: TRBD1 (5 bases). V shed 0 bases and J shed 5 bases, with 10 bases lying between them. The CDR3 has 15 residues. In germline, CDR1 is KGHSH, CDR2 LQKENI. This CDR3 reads CASSPPGPSTGELFF. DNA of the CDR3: TGTGCCAGCTCACCACCGGGGCCATCAACCGGGGAGCTGTTTTTT.

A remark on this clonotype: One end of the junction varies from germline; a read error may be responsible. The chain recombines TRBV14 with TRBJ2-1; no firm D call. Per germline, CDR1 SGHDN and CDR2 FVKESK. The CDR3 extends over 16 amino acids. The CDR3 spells CAISQDWSNSYNEQFF. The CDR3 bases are TGTGCCATCAGCCAAGATTGGAGTAACTCCTACAATGAGCAGTTCTTC.

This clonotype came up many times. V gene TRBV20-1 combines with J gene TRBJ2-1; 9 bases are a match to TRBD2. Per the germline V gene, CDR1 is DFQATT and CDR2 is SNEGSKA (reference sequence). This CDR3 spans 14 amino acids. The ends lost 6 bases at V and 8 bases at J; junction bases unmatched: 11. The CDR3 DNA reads TGCAGTGCGACCATAGCGGGAGCCCCCGATGAGCAGTTCTTC. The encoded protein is CSATIAGAPDEQFF.

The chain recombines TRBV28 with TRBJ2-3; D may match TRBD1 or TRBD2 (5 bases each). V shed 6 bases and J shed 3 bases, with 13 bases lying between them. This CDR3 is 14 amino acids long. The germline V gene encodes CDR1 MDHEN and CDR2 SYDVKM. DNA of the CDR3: TGTGCCAGCAGCGGCAGGGCGGGTACAGATACGCAGTATTTT. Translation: CASSGRAGTDTQYF.

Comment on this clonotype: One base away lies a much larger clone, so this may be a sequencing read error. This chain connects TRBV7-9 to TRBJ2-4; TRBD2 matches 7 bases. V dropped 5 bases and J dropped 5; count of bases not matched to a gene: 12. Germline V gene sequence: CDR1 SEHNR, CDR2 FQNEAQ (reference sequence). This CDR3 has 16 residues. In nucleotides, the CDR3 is TGTGCCAGCAGCACGAGACCAGCGGGAATCCAAAACATTCAGTACTTC. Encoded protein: CASSTRPAGIQNIQYF. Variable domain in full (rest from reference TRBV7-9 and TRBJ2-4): DTGVSQNPRHKITKRGQNVTFRCDPISEHNRLYWYRQTLGQGPEFLTYFQNEAQLEKSRLLSDRFSAERPKGSFSTLEIQRTEQGDSAMYLCASSTRPAGIQNIQYFGAGTRLSVL.

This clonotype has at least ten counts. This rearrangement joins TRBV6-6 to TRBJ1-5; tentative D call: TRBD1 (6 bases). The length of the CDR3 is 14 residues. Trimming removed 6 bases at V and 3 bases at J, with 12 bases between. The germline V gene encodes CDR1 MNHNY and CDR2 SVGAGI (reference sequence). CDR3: CASSAGAPNQPQHF. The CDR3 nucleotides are TGTGCCAGCAGCGCAGGGGCTCCCAATCAGCCCCAGCATTTT.

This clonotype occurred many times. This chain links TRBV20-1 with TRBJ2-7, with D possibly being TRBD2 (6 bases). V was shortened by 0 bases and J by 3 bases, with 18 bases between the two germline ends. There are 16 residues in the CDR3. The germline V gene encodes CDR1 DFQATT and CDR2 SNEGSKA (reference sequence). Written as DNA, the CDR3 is TGCAGTGCTAGAGATGTTGAGGGGAGGATCCTCTACGAGCAGTACTTC. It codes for CSARDVEGRILYEQYF.

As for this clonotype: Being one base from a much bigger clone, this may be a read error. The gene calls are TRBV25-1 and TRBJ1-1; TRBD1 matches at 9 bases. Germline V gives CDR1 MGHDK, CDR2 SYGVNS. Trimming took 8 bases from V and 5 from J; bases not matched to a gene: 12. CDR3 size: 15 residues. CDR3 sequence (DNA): TGTGCCAGCCTTATACCGGGACAGGGTTTTACTGAAGCTTTCTTT. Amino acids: CASLIPGQGFTEAFF.

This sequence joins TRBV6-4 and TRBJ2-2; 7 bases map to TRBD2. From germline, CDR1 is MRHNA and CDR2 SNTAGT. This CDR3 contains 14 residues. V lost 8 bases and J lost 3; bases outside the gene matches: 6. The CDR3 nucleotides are TGTGCCAGCGGCCAGCGGGGAGACACCGGGGAGCTGTTTTTT. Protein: CASGQRGDTGELFF.

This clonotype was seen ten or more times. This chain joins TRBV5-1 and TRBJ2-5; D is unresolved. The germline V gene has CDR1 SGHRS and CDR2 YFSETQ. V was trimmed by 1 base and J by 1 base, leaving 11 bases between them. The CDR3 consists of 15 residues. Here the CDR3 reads CASSLFAGSQETQYF. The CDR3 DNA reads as TGCGCCAGCAGCTTGTTTGCAGGATCCCAAGAGACCCAGTACTTC. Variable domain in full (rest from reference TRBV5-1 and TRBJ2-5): KAGVTQTPRYLIKTRGQQVTLSCSPISGHRSVSWYQQTPGQGLQFLFEYFSETQRNKGNFPGRFSGRQFSNSRSEMNVSTLELGDSALYLCASSLFAGSQETQYFGPGTRLLVL.

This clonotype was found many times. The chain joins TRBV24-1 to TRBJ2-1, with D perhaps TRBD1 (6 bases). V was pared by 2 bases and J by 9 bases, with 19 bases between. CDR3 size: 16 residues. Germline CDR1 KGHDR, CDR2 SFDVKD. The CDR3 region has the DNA TGTGCCACCAGTGATTCCGGGACACAGCGTAGTGGTGAGCAGTTCTTC. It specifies CATSDSGTQRSGEQFF.

CDR3 coding DNA: TGCAGTGCTAGCCGTCTAGCGGCACCCCAAGAGACCCAGTACTTC. Translation gives CSASRLAAPQETQYF. The rearrangement joins TRBV20-1 to TRBJ2-5; 7 bases match TRBD2. The CDR3 runs to 15 residues. Trimming cost V 3 bases and J 1 base; bases outside gene matches: 8. CDR1 and CDR2 from the germline V gene are DFQATT and SNEGSKA (reference sequence).

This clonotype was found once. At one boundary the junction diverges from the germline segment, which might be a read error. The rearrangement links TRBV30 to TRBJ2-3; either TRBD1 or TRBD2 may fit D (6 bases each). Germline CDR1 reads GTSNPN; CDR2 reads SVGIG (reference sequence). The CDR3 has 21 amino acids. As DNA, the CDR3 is TGTGCCTGTTCTCGGGGGCGACCCAACCCAGGGGTTGTTTTTCGTACAGGTACGCAGTATTTT. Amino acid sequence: CACSRGRPNPGVVFRTGTQYF.

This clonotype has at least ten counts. The CDR3 is CASSLALLMETQYF. CDR3 sequence (DNA): TGTGCCAGCAGCTTAGCTTTGCTCATGGAGACCCAGTACTTC. The chain is built from TRBV7-2 and TRBJ2-5; D call uncertain. The V end was cut by 0 bases, the J end by 5 bases, with 10 bases between. The CDR3 spans 14 residues. Germline values: CDR1 SGHTA, CDR2 FQGNSA.

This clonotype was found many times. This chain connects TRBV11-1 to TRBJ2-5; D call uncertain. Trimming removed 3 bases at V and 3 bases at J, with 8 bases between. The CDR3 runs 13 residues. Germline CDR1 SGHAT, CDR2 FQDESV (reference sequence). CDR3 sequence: CASSLGSKETQYF. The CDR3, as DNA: TGTGCCAGCAGCTTGGGAAGCAAAGAGACCCAGTACTTC. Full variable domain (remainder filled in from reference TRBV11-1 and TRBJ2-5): EAEVAQSPRYKITEKSQAVAFWCDPISGHATLYWYRQILGQGPELLVQFQDESVVDDSQLPKDRFSAERLKGVDSTLKIQPAELGDSAMYLCASSLGSKETQYFGPGTRLLVL.

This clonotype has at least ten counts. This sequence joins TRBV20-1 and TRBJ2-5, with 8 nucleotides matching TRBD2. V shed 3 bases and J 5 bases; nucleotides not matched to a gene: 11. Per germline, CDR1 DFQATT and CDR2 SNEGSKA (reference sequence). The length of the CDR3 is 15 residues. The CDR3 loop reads CSASERRGVGETQYF. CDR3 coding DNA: TGCAGTGCTAGTGAAAGGCGGGGGGTCGGGGAGACCCAGTACTTC.

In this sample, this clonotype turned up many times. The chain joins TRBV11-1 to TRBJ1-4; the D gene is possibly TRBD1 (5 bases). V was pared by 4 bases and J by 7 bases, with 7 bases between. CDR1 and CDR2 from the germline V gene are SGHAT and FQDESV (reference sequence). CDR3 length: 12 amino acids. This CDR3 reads CASSSDSEKLFF. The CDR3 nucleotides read TGTGCCAGCAGCTCCGACAGTGAAAAACTGTTTTTT.

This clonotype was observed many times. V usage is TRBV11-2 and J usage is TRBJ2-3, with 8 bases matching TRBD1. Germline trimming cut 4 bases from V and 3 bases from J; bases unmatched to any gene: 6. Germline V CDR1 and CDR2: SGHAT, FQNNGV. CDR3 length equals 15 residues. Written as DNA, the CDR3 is TGTGCCAGCAGCTGGACAGGGAAGAAGACAGATACGCAGTATTTT. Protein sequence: CASSWTGKKTDTQYF.